The present T cell receptor (beta chain) was sequenced within a study of T cells in Graves' hyperthyroidism and ophthalmopathy (dated by TCRdb to between 2018 and 2020). Concerning the study at large: Peripheral blood samples were taken at the time of initial diagnosis, prior to any treatment. Prospective prediction of ophthalmopathy was tested in an independent validation cohort consisting of about 20 hyperthyroidism patients and some 16 patients who later progressed to ophthalmopathy. The 90 to 100 discovery patients were randomly split 7:3 into training and test sets. A discovery cohort of about 100 patients, roughly 45 with Graves' ophthalmopathy and 55 to 65 with stable Graves' hyperthyroidism, was used to find distinguishing TCR V-J signatures. In more than 5 Graves' hyperthyroidism patients, the study also compared T-cell repertoires from thyroid tissue with T-cell repertoires from blood. The paper reports TCR Vbeta CDR3 sequencing of more than 120 peripheral blood samples: 43 ophthalmopathy, roughly 74 hyperthyroidism and approximately 17 progressor patients. Once sampling was done, hyperthyroidism patients were given methimazole at a starting dose of 30 mg daily, whereas ophthalmopathy patients were given high-dose intravenous methylprednisolone. Overall study results and their limits: Ophthalmopathy was separated from stable hyperthyroidism by a 13 V-J signature model, with 85% to 90% sensitivity and approximately 84% specificity obtained in cross-validation and 80%/75% obtained in testing. Sample size was not statistically predetermined, and blinding of investigators to group allocation was not performed. In validation, progression to ophthalmopathy was predicted by the model with around 70% sensitivity and around 76% specificity, a median of roughly 6 months before onset. Most expanded thyroid clonotypes (frequency above 0.001) were also detected in blood, a finding suggesting that blood repertoires may reflect thyroid immune responses.

The TCR beta CDR3 regions were amplified from RNA transcripts. For the first round of RT-PCR on the TCR CDR3, the HTBI primer set was used together with the Qiagen OneStep RT-PCR kit. Libraries were constructed in a second round of multiplex PCR, after which size selection and purification were carried out. The libraries were sequenced on an Illumina HiSeq2000 using paired-end 100 bp reads. The original methods were these. Raw data were processed with SOAPnuke, discarding reads with adapters, uncalled bases, mean Phred below 15, or no exact constant-primer or identifier match. COPE v1.2.5 was used to merge the high-quality paired reads, and each unique nucleotide sequence was defined as a clonotype. MiTCR v1.1 was used to align clonotypes to the IMGT TRBV, TRBD and TRBJ reference segments. Only V-J combinations with frequency above 0.0001, covering 99% to 99.2% of repertoires, were analysed. A TCS score was defined as the ratio between F50 (clonal expansion) and ExV (chaos), using BLOSUM62-based TCRdist between CDR3 peptides within each V-J. Welch's t-statistics and random forest reduced some 510 V-J features to roughly 13, which were used in a naive Bayes classifier (R e1071). The public reads were run again by TCRdb, first through fastp at Q25 and then through MiXCR, and only productive beta chains were kept. A single entry per CDR3 protein holds the most common genes and DNA from its merged rows. The V and J calls shown here were made by TCRdb, not taken from the authors' results. This sample has roughly 700,000 distinct CDR3 sequences in its table, and 15% to 20% of those were observed once. Jointly, the top ten make up roughly a sixth of the sample.

This clonotype was seen at least ten times. Which antigen it targets is not known. No much larger clone is present one base from it, and per-base qualities are unavailable. A patient counted as having stable Graves' hyperthyroidism if no progression to ophthalmopathy occurred over 18 months of follow-up. Hyperthyroidism patients were newly diagnosed, with disease duration under 2 months, and aged 18 to 65 years. The study excluded patients with uncontrolled infections, other autoimmune diseases, pregnancy or lactation. Clinical symptoms, serum thyroxine and TRAb, thyroid ultrasound, and orbital computed tomography formed the basis for the diagnoses. PBMCs were isolated from about 9 ml of fresh peripheral blood by Ficoll-Paque density gradient centrifugation. Trizol reagent was used to extract total RNA, and RNA quality was then checked on an Agilent 2100 Bioanalyzer. Looking up the germline V gene yields CDR1 MDHEN and CDR2 SYDVKM. V loses 5 bases, J loses 6 bases, and the germline ends lie 16 bases apart. Its CDR3 holds 14 amino acids, cysteine through phenylalanine. Kept here is only the CDR3 DNA, which spans 42 bases and is read in frame from base 1.

Input material: blood. Rearrangement joined TRBV28 to TRBJ1-2, with TRBD1 as a weak D call on 6 bases. The origin of this receptor is a man aged 45-65 years with Graves' hyperthyroidism. The sequence in DNA is TGTGCCAGCAGTCCCCAGGGGTCCGTGGATGGCTACACCTTC. It specifies CASSPQGSVDGYTF.